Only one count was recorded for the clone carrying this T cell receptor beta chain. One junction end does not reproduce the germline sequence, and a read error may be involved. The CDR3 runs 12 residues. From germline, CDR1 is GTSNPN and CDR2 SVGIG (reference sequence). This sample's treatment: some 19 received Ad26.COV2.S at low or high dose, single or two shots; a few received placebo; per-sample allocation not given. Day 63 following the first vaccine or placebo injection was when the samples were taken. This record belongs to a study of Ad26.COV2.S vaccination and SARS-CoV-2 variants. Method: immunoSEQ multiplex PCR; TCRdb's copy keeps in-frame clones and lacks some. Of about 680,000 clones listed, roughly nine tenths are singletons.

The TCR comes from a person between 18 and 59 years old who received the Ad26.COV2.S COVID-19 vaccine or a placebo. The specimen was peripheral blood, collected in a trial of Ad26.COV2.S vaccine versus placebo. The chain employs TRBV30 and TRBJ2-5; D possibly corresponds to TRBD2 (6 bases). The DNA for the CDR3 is TGTGCATGGACCCCGCGGGGAGAGACCCAGTACTTC. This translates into CAWTPRGETQYF.